This T cell receptor beta chain was profiled in a study of spatial heterogeneity in lung cancer. Study at large: Available PBMC from follow-up, collected a median of roughly 26 months after resection, underwent sequencing.

CDR3 length equals 15 residues. Germline V gives CDR1 KGHDR, CDR2 SFDVKD. The J segment lost 9 bases and the V segment lost 3 bases, leaving 11 bases of the junction unmatched. This clonotype was seen more than once but under ten times. Its antigen is unknown. Time point specified: blood at routine non-recurrence follow-up after resection. Unsorted whole RNA from tumor, nontumor lung or frozen PBMC underwent sequencing. Broader study findings: Among blood samples, ubiquitous expanded tumor TCRs appeared more at resection than at follow-up.

Unique molecular identifiers tagged every individual TCR cDNA molecule. Via MiXCR, TCRdb re-called the 5' RACE reads, giving one row per CDR3 protein. In the table there are roughly 120,000 distinct CDR3 sequences, 10% to 15% of which are singletons. This specimen was PBMCs, taken at follow-up. The sequence was collected from a male donor with early-stage non-small cell lung cancer. The rearrangement uses TRBV24-1 and TRBJ2-3; TRBD1 matches 7 bases. The CDR3 reads CATSDQGTVGATQYF. The CDR3 bases are TGTGCCACCAGTGATCAGGGGACAGTTGGCGCCACGCAGTATTTT.